This TCR beta chain was observed in a study of blood T cells in healthy people across ages. With a J-beta primer mix and a sample-barcoded 5' primer, a second PCR ran roughly 6 to 11 cycles. One entry per CDR3 protein, called by TCRdb with MiXCR from the 5' RACE reads. The table records 800,000 to 1,300,000 distinct CDR3 sequences, 20% to 25% of them present only once. This clonotype turned up a few times. This CDR3 is 13 amino acids long. Germline V gene lookup returns CDR1 SQVTM and CDR2 ANQGSEA. V was trimmed by 4 bases and J by 2 bases, leaving 12 bases between them. These data were likewise used in another study, on T cells of mothers and their children.

The TCR comes from a girl aged 2 to 10 in good health. Input material: blood. The rearrangement joins TRBV29-1 to TRBJ2-7, with D possibly TRBD1 on 5 matching bases. The CDR3 is CSVAETVAYEQYF. The CDR3 DNA is TGCAGCGTTGCCGAGACAGTAGCCTACGAGCAGTACTTC.